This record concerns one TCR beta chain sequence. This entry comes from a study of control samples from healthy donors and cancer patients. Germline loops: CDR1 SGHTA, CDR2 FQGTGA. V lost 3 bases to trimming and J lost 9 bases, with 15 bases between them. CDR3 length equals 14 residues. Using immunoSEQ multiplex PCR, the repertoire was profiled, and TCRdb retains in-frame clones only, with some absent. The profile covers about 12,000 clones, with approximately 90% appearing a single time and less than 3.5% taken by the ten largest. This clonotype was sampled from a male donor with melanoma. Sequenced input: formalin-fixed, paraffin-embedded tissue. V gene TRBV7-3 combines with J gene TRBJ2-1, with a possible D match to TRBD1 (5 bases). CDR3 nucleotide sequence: TGTGCCAGCAGCTTCGATCCGGGCAGGGCTGAGCAGTTCTTC. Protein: CASSFDPGRAEQFF. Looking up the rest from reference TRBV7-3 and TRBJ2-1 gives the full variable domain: GAGVSQTPSNKVTEKGKYVELRCDPISGHTALYWYRQSLGQGPEFLIYFQGTGAADDSGLPNDRFFAVRPEGSVSTLKIQRTERGDSAVYLCASSFDPGRAEQFFGPGTRLTVL.